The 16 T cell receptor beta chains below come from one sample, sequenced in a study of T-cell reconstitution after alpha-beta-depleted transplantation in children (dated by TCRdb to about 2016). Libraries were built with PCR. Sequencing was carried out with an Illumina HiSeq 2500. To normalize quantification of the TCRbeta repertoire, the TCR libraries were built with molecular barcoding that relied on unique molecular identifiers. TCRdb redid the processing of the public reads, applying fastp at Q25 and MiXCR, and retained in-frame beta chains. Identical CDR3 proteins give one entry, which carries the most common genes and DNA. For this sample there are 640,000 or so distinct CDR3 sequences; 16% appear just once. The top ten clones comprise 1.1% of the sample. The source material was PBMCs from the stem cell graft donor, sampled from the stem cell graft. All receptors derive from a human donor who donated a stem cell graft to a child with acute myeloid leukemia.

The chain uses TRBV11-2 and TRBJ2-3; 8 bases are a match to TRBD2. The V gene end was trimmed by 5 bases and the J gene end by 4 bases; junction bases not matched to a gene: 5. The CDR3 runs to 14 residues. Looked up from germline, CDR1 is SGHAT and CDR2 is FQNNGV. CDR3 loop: CASSISGAPDTQYF. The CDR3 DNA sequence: TGTGCCAGCAGCATTAGCGGGGCCCCAGATACGCAGTATTTT. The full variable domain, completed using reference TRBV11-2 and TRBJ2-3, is EAGVAQSPRYKIIEKRQSVAFWCNPISGHATLYWYQQILGQGPKLLIQFQNNGVVDDSQLPKDRFSAERLKGVDSTLKIQPAKLEDSAVYLCASSISGAPDTQYFGPGTRLTVL.

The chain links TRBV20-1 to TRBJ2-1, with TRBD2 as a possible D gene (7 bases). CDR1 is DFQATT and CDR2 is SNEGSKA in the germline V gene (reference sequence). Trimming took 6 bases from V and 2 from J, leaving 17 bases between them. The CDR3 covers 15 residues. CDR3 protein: CSAPIRGGPYNEQFF. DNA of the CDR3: TGCAGTGCCCCCATTAGGGGGGGCCCCTACAATGAGCAGTTCTTC.

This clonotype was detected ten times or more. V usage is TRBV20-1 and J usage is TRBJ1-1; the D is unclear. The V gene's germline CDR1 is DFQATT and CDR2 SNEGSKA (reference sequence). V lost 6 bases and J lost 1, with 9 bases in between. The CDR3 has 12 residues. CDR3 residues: CSADTPNTEAFF. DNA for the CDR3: TGCAGTGCAGACACACCGAACACTGAAGCTTTCTTT.

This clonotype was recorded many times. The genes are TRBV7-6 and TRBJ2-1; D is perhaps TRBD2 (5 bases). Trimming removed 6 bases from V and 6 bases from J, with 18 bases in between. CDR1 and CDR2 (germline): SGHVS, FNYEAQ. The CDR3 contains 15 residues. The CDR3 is CASSLGPEAGNEQFF. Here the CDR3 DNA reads TGTGCCAGCAGTCTTGGACCAGAGGCGGGCAATGAGCAGTTCTTC.

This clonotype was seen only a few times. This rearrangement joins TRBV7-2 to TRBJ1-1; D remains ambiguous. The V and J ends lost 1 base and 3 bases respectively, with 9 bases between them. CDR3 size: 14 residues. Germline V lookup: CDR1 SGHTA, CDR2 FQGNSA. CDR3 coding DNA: TGTGCCAGCAGCTTAGTGAGTAGCGACACTGAAGCTTTCTTT. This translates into CASSLVSSDTEAFF.

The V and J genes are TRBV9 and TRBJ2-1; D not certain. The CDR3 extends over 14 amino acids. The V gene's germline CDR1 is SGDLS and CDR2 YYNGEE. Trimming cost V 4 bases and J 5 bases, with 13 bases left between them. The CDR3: CASSPRWENNEQFF. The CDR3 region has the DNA TGTGCCAGCAGCCCCCGCTGGGAAAACAATGAGCAGTTCTTC.

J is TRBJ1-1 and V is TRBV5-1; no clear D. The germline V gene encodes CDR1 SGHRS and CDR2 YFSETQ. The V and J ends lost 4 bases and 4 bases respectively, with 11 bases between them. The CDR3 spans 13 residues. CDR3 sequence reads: CASSHTASTEAFF. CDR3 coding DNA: TGCGCCAGCAGCCATACAGCCAGCACTGAAGCTTTCTTT. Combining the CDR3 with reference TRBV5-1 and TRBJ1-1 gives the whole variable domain KAGVTQTPRYLIKTRGQQVTLSCSPISGHRSVSWYQQTPGQGLQFLFEYFSETQRNKGNFPGRFSGRQFSNSRSEMNVSTLELGDSALYLCASSHTASTEAFFGQGTRLTVV.

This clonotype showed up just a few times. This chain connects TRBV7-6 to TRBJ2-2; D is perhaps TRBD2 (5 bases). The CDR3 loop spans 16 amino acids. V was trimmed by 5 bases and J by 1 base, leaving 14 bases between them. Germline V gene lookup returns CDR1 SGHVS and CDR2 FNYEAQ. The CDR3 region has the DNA TGTGCCAGCAGCACCCCTAGCACCAAGAACACCGGGGAGCTGTTTTTT. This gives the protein CASSTPSTKNTGELFF. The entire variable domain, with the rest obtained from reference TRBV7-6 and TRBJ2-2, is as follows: GAGVSQSPRYKVTKRGQDVALRCDPISGHVSLYWYRQALGQGPEFLTYFNYEAQQDKSGLPNDRFSAERPEGSISTLTIQRTEQRDSAMYRCASSTPSTKNTGELFFGEGSRLTVL.

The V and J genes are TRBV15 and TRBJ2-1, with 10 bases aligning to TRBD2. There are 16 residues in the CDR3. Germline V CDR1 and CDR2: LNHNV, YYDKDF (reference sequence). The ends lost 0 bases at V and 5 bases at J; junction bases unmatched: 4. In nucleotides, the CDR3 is TGTGCCACCAGCAGAGAGCTAGCGGGGGTTAACAATGAGCAGTTCTTC. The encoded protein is CATSRELAGVNNEQFF.

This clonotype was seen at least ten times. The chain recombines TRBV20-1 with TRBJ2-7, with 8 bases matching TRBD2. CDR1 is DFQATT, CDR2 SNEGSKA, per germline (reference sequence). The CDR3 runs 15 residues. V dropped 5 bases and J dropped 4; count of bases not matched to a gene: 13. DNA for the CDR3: TGCAGTGCTGCGACCCTTAGCGGGGCCCTGTACGAGCAGTACTTC. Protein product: CSAATLSGALYEQYF.

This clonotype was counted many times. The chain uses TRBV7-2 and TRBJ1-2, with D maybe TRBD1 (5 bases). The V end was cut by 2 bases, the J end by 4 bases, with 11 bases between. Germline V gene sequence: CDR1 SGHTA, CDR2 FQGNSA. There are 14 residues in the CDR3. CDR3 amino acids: CASSLQAGSYGYTF. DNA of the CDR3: TGTGCCAGCAGCTTACAGGCAGGGTCCTATGGCTACACCTTC.

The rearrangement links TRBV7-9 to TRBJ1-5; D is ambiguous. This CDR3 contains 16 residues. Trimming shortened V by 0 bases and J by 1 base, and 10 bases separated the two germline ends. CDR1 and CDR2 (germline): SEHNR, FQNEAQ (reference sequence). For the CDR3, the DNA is TGTGCCAGCAGCTTAGCTACGGGAATAAGCAATCAGCCCCAGCATTTT. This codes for CASSLATGISNQPQHF.

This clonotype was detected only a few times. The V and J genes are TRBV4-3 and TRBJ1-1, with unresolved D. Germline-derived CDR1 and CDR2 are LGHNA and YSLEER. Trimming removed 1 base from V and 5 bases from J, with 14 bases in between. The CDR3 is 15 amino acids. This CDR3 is CASSQGLWGETEAFF. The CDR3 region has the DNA TGCGCCAGCAGCCAAGGTTTGTGGGGAGAGACTGAAGCTTTCTTT.

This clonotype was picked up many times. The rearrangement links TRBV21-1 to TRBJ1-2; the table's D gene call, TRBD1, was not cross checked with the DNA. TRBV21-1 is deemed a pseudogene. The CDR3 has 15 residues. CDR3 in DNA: TGTGCCAGCAGCAGGGGGACAGGGATTGCCTATGGCTACACCTTC. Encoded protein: CASSRGTGIAYGYTF.

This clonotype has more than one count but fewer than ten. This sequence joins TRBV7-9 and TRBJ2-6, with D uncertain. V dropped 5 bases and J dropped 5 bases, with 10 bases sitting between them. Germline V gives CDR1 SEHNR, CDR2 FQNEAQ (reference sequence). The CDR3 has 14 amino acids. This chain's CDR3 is CASSGDLWANVLTF. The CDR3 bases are TGTGCCAGCAGCGGTGACCTCTGGGCCAACGTCCTGACTTTC.

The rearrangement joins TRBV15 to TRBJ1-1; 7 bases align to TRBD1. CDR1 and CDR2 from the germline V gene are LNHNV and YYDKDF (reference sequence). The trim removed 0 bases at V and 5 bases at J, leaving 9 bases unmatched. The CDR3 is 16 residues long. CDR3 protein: CATSRDPLMTGTEAFF. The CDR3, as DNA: TGTGCCACCAGCAGAGATCCCCTTATGACAGGGACTGAAGCTTTCTTT.